This T cell receptor (beta chain) was sequenced for a study of blood T cell repertoires in COVID-19. About the study: The United States, Italy and Spain supplied acute and convalescent COVID-19 samples. From T cells, B-cell-depleted T cells, or PBMCs came the material, which was cDNA or gDNA.

Original methodology: Reference gene primer amplification yielded estimated nucleated cell counts. Repertoires were generated with immunoSEQ multiplex PCR, while TCRdb's copy carries only in-frame clones and drops some. V and J calls and clone size are those listed in that table; D and trimming were worked out from the DNA. The profile shows 95,000 to 100,000 clones, 84% of them singletons. The CDR3 length is 17 residues. Germline V gives CDR1 SGHTA, CDR2 FQGNSA. The germline V and J ends were trimmed by 3 bases and 8 bases, with 23 bases remaining between them. This clonotype was sampled from an older woman with acute or convalescent COVID-19. V gene TRBV7-2 combines with J gene TRBJ2-4; possible D gene TRBD1, 5 bases. The sequencing sample was made of peripheral blood. The CDR3 sequence is CASSFPPMLGASDIQYF. DNA for the CDR3: TGTGCCAGCAGCTTTCCCCCCATGTTAGGGGCGTCGGACATTCAGTACTTC.